Below, 14 T cell receptor beta chains from the same sample are listed, as sequenced in a study of shared clonotypes between healthy human individuals. The protocol was immunoSEQ multiplex PCR, while the TCRdb copy is restricted to in-frame clones and leaves out a portion. The data show some 2.4 million clones, with 93% seen just once and roughly 0.39% held by the top ten. What was sequenced was naive CD4+ T cells from PBMCs. The subset: CD45RA+ positively selected. The receptors were gathered from a man between 18 and 35 years old in good health. Some clones in this sample may be carry-over from other donors' samples.

The genes are TRBV19 and TRBJ1-5, with 8 bases aligning to TRBD1. There are 18 residues in the CDR3. The germline CDR1 and CDR2 sequences are LNHDA and SQIVND (reference sequence). Germline trimming cut 3 bases from V and 2 bases from J; bases unmatched to any gene: 12. The DNA of the CDR3 is TGTGCCAGTAGTATGTCTGTAGGACAGGGATGGGGCAATCAGCCCCAGCATTTT. This codes for CASSMSVGQGWGNQPQHF.

The rearrangement links TRBV11-3 to TRBJ2-7; TRBD2 is a possible D gene (5 bases). CDR1 and CDR2 from the germline V gene are SGHNT and YENEEA. There are 13 residues in the CDR3. V was shortened by 1 base and J by 3 bases, with 7 bases between the two germline ends. The DNA for the CDR3 is TGTGCCAGCAGCTTAGCGAGCGGCTACGAGCAGTACTTC. It yields the protein CASSLASGYEQYF.

This clone appeared once. The chain couples TRBV21-1 to TRBJ2-1; the table gives TRBD1 as D, unverified against the DNA. TRBV21-1 constitutes a pseudogene. CDR3 length: 17 amino acids. CDR3: CASSKSPGPTSYNEQFF. As DNA, the CDR3 is TGTGCCAGCAGCAAAAGTCCAGGCCCGACCTCCTACAATGAGCAGTTCTTC.

Comment on this clone: The sample contains more than one DNA sequence encoding this CDR3. V is TRBV5-1 and J is TRBJ2-5; D may be TRBD2 (5 bases). The CDR3 totals 13 residues. Trimming took 2 bases from V and 2 from J, leaving 7 bases between them. CDR1 is SGHRS and CDR2 is YFSETQ in the germline V gene. CDR3 in DNA: TGCGCCAGCAGCTTTGGGAGTCAAGAGACCCAGTACTTC. Protein sequence: CASSFGSQETQYF. Combining the CDR3 with reference TRBV5-1 and TRBJ2-5 gives the whole variable domain KAGVTQTPRYLIKTRGQQVTLSCSPISGHRSVSWYQQTPGQGLQFLFEYFSETQRNKGNFPGRFSGRQFSNSRSEMNVSTLELGDSALYLCASSFGSQETQYFGPGTRLLVL.

This clone was recorded once. The chain recombines TRBV4-1 with TRBJ2-7, with 10 bases identical to TRBD2. CDR1 MGHRA and CDR2 YSYEKL come from the germline V gene. This CDR3 is built from 17 residues. After removal of 3 bases from V and 0 bases from J, the junction contained 8 bases not matched to a gene. The CDR3 DNA follows: TGCGCCAGCAGCCATTCCATAGCGGGAGGCCACTCCTACGAGCAGTACTTC. Its translation: CASSHSIAGGHSYEQYF.

A note on this clone: The same CDR3 also results from other DNA sequences found in this sample. The CDR3 here is CASSFQGADTQYF. The CDR3 bases are TGTGCCAGCAGTTTCCAGGGCGCAGATACGCAGTATTTT. The V call is TRBV27, the J call TRBJ2-3; TRBD1 might be the D (5 bases). V gave up 3 bases and J gave up 4 bases, with 8 bases separating them. The germline CDR1 and CDR2 sequences are MNHEY and SMNVEV (reference sequence). The CDR3 loop spans 13 amino acids.

This clone has just one count. The chain combines TRBV7-9 with TRBJ1-3; D not resolved. The length of the CDR3 is 15 residues. Germline loops: CDR1 SEHNR, CDR2 FQNEAQ (reference sequence). Trimming cost V 1 base and J 0 bases, with 7 bases left between them. The CDR3 sequence: CASSLGESSGNTIYF. The CDR3 bases are TGTGCCAGCAGCTTAGGGGAGAGCTCTGGAAACACCATATATTTT.

The rearrangement joins TRBV27 to TRBJ2-5; TRBD1 agrees at 10 bases. Germline V gene data show CDR1 as MNHEY and CDR2 as SMNVEV (reference sequence). V shed 2 bases and J 5 bases; nucleotides not matched to a gene: 5. The CDR3 is made up of 15 amino acids. CDR3 coding DNA: TGTGCCAGCAGTTTACACGGACAGGGGGGGGAGACCCAGTACTTC. Amino acid sequence: CASSLHGQGGETQYF.

V and J are TRBV18 and TRBJ1-2, with TRBD1 identical over 8 bases. Losses at the gene ends were 3 bases for V and 2 bases for J; bases not matched to a gene: 5. The length of the CDR3 is 15 residues. Germline CDR1 reads KGHSH; CDR2 reads LQKENI. In DNA, the CDR3 is TGTGCCAGCTCACCGGGACAGGTTTCCAACTATGGCTACACCTTC. This codes for CASSPGQVSNYGYTF.

The genes are TRBV9 and TRBJ2-7; tentatively, D is TRBD1 (6 bases). Germline lookup yields CDR1 SGDLS and CDR2 YYNGEE. The CDR3 consists of 14 residues. The V end lost 4 bases, the J end lost 2 bases, and 13 bases lay between the germline ends. The CDR3: CASSQGGRAYEQYF. CDR3 DNA: TGTGCCAGCAGCCAAGGGGGTCGCGCCTACGAGCAGTACTTC.

This chain connects TRBV5-1 to TRBJ2-1; tentatively, D is TRBD1 or TRBD2 (5 bases each). Trimming cost V 3 bases and J 1 base, with 11 bases left between them. CDR1 SGHRS and CDR2 YFSETQ come from the germline V gene. The CDR3 extends over 15 amino acids. CDR3 protein: CASSSGPDSYNEQFF. The CDR3 bases are TGCGCCAGCAGCTCGGGACCGGATTCCTACAATGAGCAGTTCTTC.

This clone occurred once. The chain carries TRBV9 and TRBJ2-7; TRBD2 matches 11 bases. The germline gives CDR1 SGDLS, CDR2 YYNGEE. CDR3 length equals 16 residues. V dropped 3 bases and J dropped 4; count of bases not matched to a gene: 9. The CDR3 DNA reads TGTGCCAGCAGCGGGACCGGGACTAGCGGCCTTTACGAGCAGTACTTC. Translating it yields CASSGTGTSGLYEQYF. The variable domain in full, with the rest retrieved from reference TRBV9 and TRBJ2-7, is DSGVTQTPKHLITATGQRVTLRCSPRSGDLSVYWYQQSLDQGLQFLIQYYNGEERAKGNILERFSAQQFPDLHSELNLSSLELGDSALYFCASSGTGTSGLYEQYFGPGTRLTVT.

A note on this clone: Other DNA sequences in this sample translate to the same CDR3. The chain links TRBV14 to TRBJ1-1; unclear D gene. V dropped 1 base and J dropped 2 bases, with 5 bases sitting between them. The CDR3 is made up of 13 amino acids. Per germline, CDR1 SGHDN and CDR2 FVKESK. Here the CDR3 DNA reads TGTGCCAGCAGCCAAGGCAGAAACACTGAAGCTTTCTTT. This codes for CASSQGRNTEAFF.

This clone was detected only once. At one boundary the junction diverges from the germline segment, which might be a read error. The rearrangement joins TRBV6-5 to TRBJ2-7, with a possible D match to TRBD1 (5 bases). The CDR3 loop spans 12 amino acids. Germline V lookup: CDR1 MNHEY, CDR2 SVGAGI. CDR3 amino acids: CASLAPQGRPFF. CDR3 bases: TGTGCCAGCCTGGCACCGCAGGGTCGACCCTTCTTC.